The rows below give T cell receptor beta chains drawn from one sample of a study of T cell responses to AZD1222 COVID-19 vaccine. TCRdb keeps only in-frame clones here, not all; method: immunoSEQ multiplex PCR. The repertoire has tens of thousands of clones, around 90% of them found once; the top ten carry about 6%. This material consisted of peripheral blood, taken on day 0 of AZD1222 vaccination. Every receptor here comes from an adult in good health. CDR3s include the opening cysteine and the closing phenylalanine or tryptophan. D genes are given only for firm matches. Some rows have no size entry. The others give once, few or many, or a class for an expanded clone.

CASNLQSGTGKQHF | TGTGCCAGCAACTTACAGTCCGGGACAGGGAAGCAGCATTTT | TRBJ1-5 | TRBV6-5 | NA | TRBD1
CASSLGGTNTGELFF | TGCGCCAGCAGCTTGGGGGGAACGAACACCGGGGAGCTGTTTTTT | TRBJ2-2 | TRBV5-1 | NA | NA
CASLGRAKETQYF | TGTGCCAGCCTCGGGAGGGCCAAGGAGACCCAGTACTTC | TRBJ2-5 | TRBV2 | NA | TRBD2
CASSDNRGGEAFF | TGTGCCAGCAGTGATAATCGAGGGGGAGAAGCTTTCTTT | TRBJ1-1 | TRBV6-1 | NA | NA
CASSLGQGRQPQHF | TGTGCCAGCAGTCTGGGACAGGGGCGACAGCCCCAGCATTTT | TRBJ1-5 | TRBV28 | NA | TRBD1
CASSLMGGSSYNEQFF | TGTGCCAGCAGCTTAATGGGCGGGAGCTCCTACAATGAGCAGTTCTTC | TRBJ2-1 | TRBV7-3 | NA | TRBD2
CASSPTGGSYNEQFF | TGCGCCAGCAGCCCTACAGGGGGGTCCTACAATGAGCAGTTCTTC | TRBJ2-1 | TRBV5-1 | NA | TRBD1
CASRPGQGTEAFF | TGTGCCAGCAGACCGGGACAGGGCACTGAAGCTTTCTTT | TRBJ1-1 | TRBV28 | NA | TRBD1
CASSLTGGGEKLFF | TGTGCCAGCAGCTTGACAGGGGGCGGAGAAAAACTGTTTTTT | TRBJ1-4 | TRBV7-9 | NA | TRBD1
CASILRAMNTEAFF | TGTGCCAGCATCCTCCGGGCCATGAACACTGAAGCTTTCTTT | TRBJ1-1 | TRBV2 | NA | NA
CASRQGPNTGELFF | TGTGCCAGCAGACAGGGCCCGAACACCGGGGAGCTGTTTTTT | TRBJ2-2 | TRBV13 | NA | NA
CASRTGTVFGYTF | TGTGCCAGCAGGACCGGGACAGTATTTGGCTACACCTTC | TRBJ1-2 | TRBV5-4 | NA | TRBD1
CASSLEGTGRINEQFF | TGCGCCAGCAGCTTGGAGGGAACGGGTCGGATCAATGAGCAGTTCTTC | TRBJ2-1 | TRBV5-1 | few | NA
CASRLGQLSNQPQHF | TGTGCCAGCAGACTCGGACAGCTAAGCAATCAGCCCCAGCATTTT | TRBJ1-5 | TRBV27 | NA | NA
CASSWQTDTQYF | TGTGCCAGCTCTTGGCAGACAGATACGCAGTATTTT | TRBJ2-3 | TRBV6-5 | NA | NA
CASSLGRYYEQYF | TGTGCCAGCAGCTTGGGAAGGTACTACGAGCAGTACTTC | TRBJ2-7 | TRBV5-6 | NA | NA
CASSPAGNTIYF | TGTGCCAGCAGCCCGGCTGGAAACACCATATATTTT | TRBJ1-3 | TRBV7-2 | NA | NA
CASSTWTSGNTGELFF | TGTGCCAGCAGCACCTGGACTAGCGGGAACACCGGGGAGCTGTTTTTT | TRBJ2-2 | TRBV5-4 | NA | TRBD2
CASSRGRAGGLGSPLHF | TGTGCCAGCAGCCGAGGACGAGCCGGAGGGCTAGGTTCACCCCTCCACTTT | TRBJ1-6 | TRBV7-6 | NA | NA
CASSSRGQGSTDTQYF | TGTGCCAGCAGCTCCCGCGGACAGGGGAGCACAGATACGCAGTATTTT | TRBJ2-3 | TRBV7-2 | NA | TRBD1
CASSRLGSYEQYF | TGTGCCAGCAGTAGACTAGGCAGCTACGAGCAGTACTTC | TRBJ2-7 | TRBV6-6 | NA | NA
CASSFGGTGGPEQFF | TGTGCCAGCAGCTTCGGCGGGACAGGCGGTCCCGAGCAGTTCTTC | TRBJ2-1 | TRBV7-9 | NA | TRBD1
CASSQGGASTDTQYF | TGCGCCAGCAGCCAAGGAGGGGCGAGTACAGATACGCAGTATTTT | TRBJ2-3 | TRBV4-3 | NA | NA
CASSLLRLGSPFNTEAFF | TGCGCCAGCAGCTTATTGAGACTTGGCAGCCCTTTTAACACTGAAGCTTTCTTT | TRBJ1-1 | TRBV5-1 | NA | NA
CASSQDVAAKAFF | TGTGCCAGCAGCCAAGATGTGGCGGCCAAAGCTTTCTTT | TRBJ1-1 | TRBV3-1/TRBV3-2 | few | NA
CASSLTGTGVSEQYF | TGTGCCAGCAGCTTAACCGGGACAGGGGTTTCCGAGCAGTACTTC | TRBJ2-7 | TRBV7-9 | NA | TRBD1
CASSIDPYPDGDTEAFF | TGTGCCAGTAGTATAGATCCATATCCCGATGGGGACACTGAAGCTTTCTTT | TRBJ1-1 | TRBV19 | NA | NA
CASSPQGGSYNEQFF | TGTGCCAGCTCACCACAGGGTGGGTCCTACAATGAGCAGTTCTTC | TRBJ2-1 | TRBV18 | NA | NA
CASSLILGDEQFF | TGTGCCAGCAGCCTGATCTTAGGGGATGAGCAGTTCTTC | TRBJ2-1 | TRBV11-2 | NA | NA
CASSLSIQGAAEQYF | TGTGCCAGCAGTTTATCAATACAGGGAGCAGCCGAGCAGTACTTC | TRBJ2-7 | TRBV27 | once | NA
CASRETERDRGRF | TGTGCCAGCAGGGAGACTGAGAGGGATCGGGGTAGGTTC | TRBJ2-7 | TRBV2 | NA | NA
CASSSGTGNEKLFF | TGTGCCAGCAGCTCCGGGACAGGGAATGAAAAACTGTTTTTT | TRBJ1-4 | TRBV7-8 | once | TRBD1
CASSAAGQGAYEQYF | TGCGCCAGCAGTGCCGCCGGCCAGGGAGCCTACGAGCAGTACTTC | TRBJ2-7 | TRBV10-1 | NA | NA
CASSQDPTGQVQETQYF | TGCGCCAGCAGCCAAGATCCCACCGGACAGGTACAAGAGACCCAGTACTTC | TRBJ2-5 | TRBV4-1 | few | TRBD1
CASSFRLAGAKNIQYF | TGTGCCAGCAGTTTCCGACTAGCGGGAGCCAAAAACATTCAGTACTTC | TRBJ2-4 | TRBV27 | NA | TRBD2
CASSYSRTERLNF | TGTGCCAGCAGTTACTCAAGGACAGAGCGCCTCAACTTC | TRBJ2-5 | TRBV6-5 | once | NA
CASSYRRGSGTDTQYF | TGTGCCAGCAGTTACCGGCGAGGGAGCGGGACAGATACGCAGTATTTT | TRBJ2-3 | TRBV6-5 | NA | NA
CASTPRPGETQYF | TGTGCCAGCACTCCCCGACCGGGAGAGACCCAGTACTTC | TRBJ2-5 | TRBV6-5 | NA | NA
CASRKGGASTDTQYF | TGTGCCAGCAGGAAAGGCGGGGCTAGCACAGATACGCAGTATTTT | TRBJ2-3 | TRBV7-8 | NA | NA
CASSLGTEYNSPLHF | TGTGCCAGCAGTTTAGGGACAGAATATAATTCACCCCTCCACTTT | TRBJ1-6 | TRBV27 | NA | TRBD1
CASSQAADFKGETQYF | TGCGCCAGCAGCCAAGCTGCGGACTTTAAGGGCGAGACCCAGTACTTC | TRBJ2-5 | TRBV4-1 | few | NA
CASADFQMGGTDTQYF | TGTGCCAGCGCGGACTTCCAAATGGGGGGCACAGATACGCAGTATTTT | TRBJ2-3 | TRBV7-6 | NA | NA
CASSPRGGGQPQHF | TGTGCCAGCAGCCCCAGGGGCGGAGGGCAGCCCCAGCATTTT | TRBJ1-5 | TRBV7-2 | NA | NA
CASSEQGVTEAFF | TGTGCCAGCTCCGAACAGGGGGTCACTGAAGCTTTCTTT | TRBJ1-1 | TRBV28 | once | TRBD1
CASSLAGGAYNEQFF | TGCGCCAGCAGCTTGGCGGGGGGCGCTTACAATGAGCAGTTCTTC | TRBJ2-1 | TRBV5-1 | NA | NA
CASSLWGLAGGPGELFF | TGTGCCAGCAGTTTATGGGGACTAGCGGGAGGGCCCGGGGAGCTGTTTTTT | TRBJ2-2 | TRBV28 | many | TRBD2
CASSPGSGQGAWQPQHF | TGTGCCAGCAGTCCAGGGAGTGGACAGGGGGCATGGCAGCCCCAGCATTTT | TRBJ1-5 | TRBV28 | NA | TRBD1
CASRDRLSGNTIYF | TGTGCCAGCCGGGACCGCCTCTCTGGAAACACCATATATTTT | TRBJ1-3 | TRBV27 | few | NA
CASSFIQSNYGYTF | TGTGCCAGCAGTTTCATTCAGTCTAACTATGGCTACACCTTC | TRBJ1-2 | TRBV27 | NA | NA
CASSVGTGSSYEQYF | TGTGCCAGCAGCGTGGGGACGGGAAGCTCCTACGAGCAGTACTTC | TRBJ2-7 | TRBV28 | NA | NA
CASKPSSGEPQHF | TGTGCCAGCAAACCATCCTCGGGGGAGCCCCAGCATTTT | TRBJ1-5 | TRBV12-3/TRBV12-4 | NA | NA
CASSEEGGRTYEQYF | TGTGCCAGCAGTGAGGAGGGAGGGAGGACCTACGAGCAGTACTTC | TRBJ2-7 | TRBV2 | NA | TRBD2
CASSPPSSRNTEAFF | TGTGCCAGCTCACCACCGTCCTCTAGGAACACTGAAGCTTTCTTT | TRBJ1-1 | TRBV18 | once | NA
CASSLASTYNEQFF | TGTGCCAGCAGCTTGGCGAGTACCTACAATGAGCAGTTCTTC | TRBJ2-1 | TRBV5-6 | NA | NA
CASSVEEGWNYGYTF | TGTGCCAGCAGCGTAGAGGAGGGTTGGAACTATGGCTACACCTTC | TRBJ1-2 | TRBV9 | NA | NA
CASSSGGNTIYF | TGTGCCAGTTCGAGTGGTGGAAACACCATATATTTT | TRBJ1-3 | TRBV19 | NA | NA
CASSLGDSGNTIYF | TGTGCCAGCAGCTTGGGGGACAGCGGAAACACCATATATTTT | TRBJ1-3 | TRBV13 | NA | TRBD1
CASSPGQGGLVTQYF | TGTGCCAGCTCACCAGGCCAGGGAGGGTTAGTGACCCAGTACTTC | TRBJ2-5 | TRBV18 | NA | TRBD2